This T cell receptor beta chain was identified in a study of blood T cell repertoires in COVID-19. Overall study: Acute-phase and convalescent COVID-19 samples originated in the United States, Italy and Spain.

As originally analysed: From reference gene primer amplification, estimates of nucleated cell counts were derived. The table came from immunoSEQ multiplex PCR; TCRdb's copy has only in-frame clones and leaves some out. V, J and clone size derive from that table, while D and trimming were established from the DNA sequence. Counted here are fewer than 200,000 clones, 86% occurring once; the ten biggest clones make up more than 20%. Germline V gives CDR1 MDHEN, CDR2 SYDVKM. The CDR3 totals 17 residues. The sample consisted of peripheral blood. The source of this sequence is a man aged 65-85 years with active or convalescent COVID-19. The V call is TRBV28, the J call TRBJ1-3; 8 bases align to TRBD1. CDR3 in DNA: TGTGCAAGCGGCCCTCCGGGACAGGAGTTCTCTGGAAACACCATATATTTT. This gives the protein CASGPPGQEFSGNTIYF. Complete variable domain (other parts from reference TRBV28 and TRBJ1-3): DVKVTQSSRYLVKRTGEKVFLECVQDMDHENMFWYRQDPGLGLRLIYFSYDVKMKEKGDIPEGYSVSREKKERFSLILESASTNQTSMYLCASGPPGQEFSGNTIYFGEGSWLTVV.